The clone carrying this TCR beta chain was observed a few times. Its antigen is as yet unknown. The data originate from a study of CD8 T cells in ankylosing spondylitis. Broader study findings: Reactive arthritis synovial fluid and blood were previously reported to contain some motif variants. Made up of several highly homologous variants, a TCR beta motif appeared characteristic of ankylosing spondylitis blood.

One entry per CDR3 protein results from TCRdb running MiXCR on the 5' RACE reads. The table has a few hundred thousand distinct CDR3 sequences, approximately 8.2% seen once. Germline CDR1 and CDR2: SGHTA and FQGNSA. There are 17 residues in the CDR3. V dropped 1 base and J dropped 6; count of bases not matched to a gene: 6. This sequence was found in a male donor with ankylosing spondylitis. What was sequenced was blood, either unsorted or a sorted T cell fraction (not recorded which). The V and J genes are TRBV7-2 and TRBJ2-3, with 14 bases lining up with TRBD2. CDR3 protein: CASSLERGLAGVDTQYF. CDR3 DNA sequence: TGTGCCAGCAGCTTAGAGCGGGGACTAGCGGGAGTTGATACGCAGTATTTT. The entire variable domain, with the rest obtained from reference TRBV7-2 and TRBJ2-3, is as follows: GAGVSQSPSNKVTEKGKDVELRCDPISGHTALYWYRQSLGQGLEFLIYFQGNSAPDKSGLPSDRFSAERTGGSVSTLTIQRTQQEDSAVYLCASSLERGLAGVDTQYFGPGTRLTVL.